One and the same sample provided the 21 T cell receptor beta chains below, sequenced in a study of CD8 T cells in ankylosing spondylitis. Whole-study results and caveats: For ankylosing spondylitis blood, a TCR beta motif of under ten highly homologous variants appeared characteristic.

The antigens these receptors bind are not known. TCRdb reprocessed the 5' RACE reads with MiXCR, giving one entry per CDR3 protein. The table includes about 450,000 distinct CDR3 sequences, around 26% detected once. The sequencing sample was made of blood, either unsorted or a sorted T cell fraction (not recorded which). The receptors stem from a male donor with ankylosing spondylitis.

This chain joins TRBV6-1 and TRBJ2-7; TRBD2 agrees at 7 bases. Losses at the gene ends were 6 bases for V and 1 base for J; bases not matched to a gene: 12. The germline V gene has CDR1 MNHNS and CDR2 SASEGT. The CDR3 sequence is 16 residues long. The CDR3 nucleotides are TGTGCCAGCAGCCCAGCGGGGCTAGCGGAATCCTACGAGCAGTACTTC. It codes for CASSPAGLAESYEQYF.

The sample holds a few counts of this clonotype. The chain links TRBV4-2 to TRBJ1-4; no clear D. Germline CDR1 LGHNA, CDR2 YNFKEQ. CDR3 length: 15 residues. V gave up 4 bases and J gave up 1 base, with 10 bases separating them. The CDR3 sequence: CASSPPGKTNEKLFF. The CDR3 coding sequence is TGTGCCAGCAGCCCACCGGGAAAAACTAATGAAAAACTGTTTTTT.

The chain joins TRBV30 to TRBJ2-2; D gene uncertain. Per the germline V gene, CDR1 is GTSNPN and CDR2 is SVGIG (reference sequence). The V end lost 1 base, the J end lost 7 bases, and 19 bases lay between the germline ends. The CDR3 has 16 amino acids. CDR3 coding DNA: TGTGCCTGGAGTGCCCTGGGTCAAAACCGCCGCGGGGAGCTGTTTTTT. Translation gives CAWSALGQNRRGELFF. Full variable domain (rest looked up from reference TRBV30 and TRBJ2-2): SQTIHQWPATLVQPVGSPLSLECTVEGTSNPNLYWYRQAAGRGLQLLFYSVGIGQISSEVPQNLSASRPQDRQFILSSKKLLLSDSGFYLCAWSALGQNRRGELFFGEGSRLTVL.

This chain uses TRBV30 with TRBJ2-1; 12 bases fit TRBD2. The V gene's germline CDR1 is GTSNPN and CDR2 SVGIG (reference sequence). CDR3 length equals 14 residues. The V and J ends lost 0 bases and 10 bases, in that order; junction bases with no gene match: 4. DNA of the CDR3: TGTGCCTGGAGTGTACTAGCGGGGGGTACGGAGCAGTTCTTC. Its protein is CAWSVLAGGTEQFF.

The chain combines TRBV5-1 with TRBJ2-1; 10 bases are shared with TRBD2. V shed 1 base, J shed 0 bases, and the junction held 4 bases outside the gene matches. CDR3 length: 17 amino acids. Per germline, CDR1 SGHRS and CDR2 YFSETQ. The CDR3 sequence: CASSLSPSGSSYNEQFF. The CDR3 DNA is TGCGCCAGCAGCTTGAGTCCTAGCGGGAGCTCCTACAATGAGCAGTTCTTC.

The rearrangement uses TRBV12-3 or TRBV12-4 and TRBJ1-5; perhaps TRBD1 as D (6 bases). Trimming stripped 2 bases from V and 9 bases from J, with 14 bases between. The CDR3 consists of 14 residues. CDR3 nucleotide sequence: TGTGCCAGCAGTTTAATGGGACAAAGGCGGCCCCAGCATTTT. Protein product: CASSLMGQRRPQHF.

The chain is built from TRBV29-1 and TRBJ1-1, with TRBD1 matching 12 bases. After removal of 6 bases from V and 3 bases from J, the junction contained 5 bases not matched to a gene. The germline CDR1 and CDR2 sequences are SQVTM and ANQGSEA. The CDR3 sequence is 14 residues long. The chain's CDR3 is CSVPGQGAYTEAFF. DNA of the CDR3: TGCAGCGTCCCGGGACAGGGGGCATACACTGAAGCTTTCTTT.

J is TRBJ2-7 and V is TRBV4-1, with TRBD1 identical over 7 bases. The CDR3 spans 16 residues. Per germline, CDR1 MGHRA and CDR2 YSYEKL. In DNA form, the CDR3 reads TGCGCCTGCAGCCCAGGTTTAGGGGGCGCCTCCTACGAGCAGTACGTC. Encoded protein: CACSPGLGGASYEQYV.

This chain links TRBV3-1 with TRBJ2-1; 7 bases are a match to TRBD2. The germline V gene encodes CDR1 LGHDT and CDR2 YNNKEL (reference sequence). Trimming cost V 0 bases and J 3 bases; bases outside gene matches: 5. This CDR3 contains 16 residues. For the CDR3, the DNA is TGTGCCAGCAGCCAAGAAATCTGGACTAGCTACAATGAGCAGTTCTTC. It is translated as CASSQEIWTSYNEQFF.

V is TRBV5-1 and J is TRBJ2-3, with 14 bases lining up with TRBD2. J was trimmed by 5 bases and V by 4 bases; bases with no gene match: 6. The CDR3 spans 16 residues. Germline V lookup: CDR1 SGHRS, CDR2 YFSETQ. The CDR3 DNA is TGCGCCAGCAGCCCAGGACTAGCGGGAGGCGGAGATACGCAGTATTTT. It codes for CASSPGLAGGGDTQYF.

The sample holds a few counts of this clonotype. The chain employs TRBV20-1 and TRBJ2-1, with TRBD2 matching 10 bases. There are 15 residues in the CDR3. The germline gives CDR1 DFQATT, CDR2 SNEGSKA (reference sequence). V lost 2 bases and J lost 4; bases outside the gene matches: 5. CDR3 DNA sequence: TGCAGTGCTAGACTCCGAGCGGGAGGGTACAATGAGCAGTTCTTC. It yields the protein CSARLRAGGYNEQFF.

The chain couples TRBV5-5 to TRBJ2-2, with 12 bases fitting TRBD2. Per the germline V gene, CDR1 is SGHKS and CDR2 is YYEKEE (reference sequence). V dropped 3 bases and J dropped 7; count of bases not matched to a gene: 7. The CDR3 contains 16 residues. The CDR3 sequence: CASSSPGLAGVGELFF. The CDR3 nucleotides read TGTGCCAGCAGCTCACCGGGACTAGCGGGTGTCGGGGAGCTGTTTTTT. Looking up the rest from reference TRBV5-5 and TRBJ2-2 gives the full variable domain: DAGVTQSPTHLIKTRGQQVTLRCSPISGHKSVSWYQQVLGQGPQFIFQYYEKEERGRGNFPDRFSARQFPNYSSELNVNALLLGDSALYLCASSSPGLAGVGELFFGEGSRLTVL.

V and J are TRBV9 and TRBJ1-1, with a tentative D call TRBD1 (6 bases). The length of the CDR3 is 17 residues. The ends were cut back, 0 bases at V and 0 bases at J, with 15 bases in the middle. From germline, CDR1 is SGDLS and CDR2 YYNGEE. This CDR3 is CASSVGSTGTMNTEAFF. The CDR3 DNA reads TGTGCCAGCAGCGTAGGATCCACCGGGACAATGAACACTGAAGCTTTCTTT. Filled out from reference TRBV9 and TRBJ1-1, the complete variable domain reads DSGVTQTPKHLITATGQRVTLRCSPRSGDLSVYWYQQSLDQGLQFLIQYYNGEERAKGNILERFSAQQFPDLHSELNLSSLELGDSALYFCASSVGSTGTMNTEAFFGQGTRLTVV.

The chain uses TRBV27 and TRBJ1-1; D perhaps matches TRBD1 (6 bases). The CDR3 spans 13 residues. Between the trimmed V and J ends, which lost 5 bases and 8 bases, there was a span of 15 bases. The germline gives CDR1 MNHEY, CDR2 SMNVEV (reference sequence). The CDR3 is CASSTNGGREAFF. The CDR3, as DNA: TGTGCCAGCAGTACGAACGGGGGGCGAGAAGCTTTCTTT.

The chain uses TRBV7-9 and TRBJ2-1, with TRBD2 matching over 9 bases. Looked up from germline, CDR1 is SEHNR and CDR2 is FQNEAQ (reference sequence). This CDR3 contains 15 residues. V lost 1 base and J lost 5; bases outside the gene matches: 3. This CDR3 reads CASSLGTSAHNEQFF. The CDR3 nucleotides read TGTGCCAGCAGCTTAGGGACTAGCGCCCACAATGAGCAGTTCTTC.

The J gene is TRBJ1-3, the V gene TRBV5-6; no reliable D call. Trimming took 0 bases from V and 0 from J, leaving 7 bases between them. This CDR3 is 15 amino acids long. Germline V gene data show CDR1 as SGHDT and CDR2 as YYEEEE. The CDR3 DNA is TGTGCCAGCAGCTTGGGGCCAGTCTCTGGAAACACCATATATTTT. Its protein is CASSLGPVSGNTIYF.

The J gene is TRBJ2-1, the V gene TRBV20-1; TRBD2 aligns across 13 bases. V gave up 3 bases and J gave up 6 bases; unmatched junction bases: 2. Looked up from germline, CDR1 is DFQATT and CDR2 is SNEGSKA (reference sequence). CDR3 length: 14 residues. CDR3 in DNA: TGCAGTGCTAGTAGGACTAGCGGGAGCAATGAGCAGTTCTTC. Residues: CSASRTSGSNEQFF.

CDR3 sequence (DNA): TGCGGAACTAGCGGGAGTCGTTCCTACAATGAGCAGTTCTTC. This encodes CGTSGSRSYNEQFF. The chain joins TRBV20-1 to TRBJ2-1, with 11 bases fitting TRBD2. Looked up from germline, CDR1 is DFQATT and CDR2 is SNEGSKA (reference sequence). The CDR3 covers 14 residues.

The chain is built from TRBV20-1 and TRBJ2-3, with 8 bases that match TRBD2. V shed 7 bases, J shed 6 bases, and the junction held 9 bases outside the gene matches. The germline V gene encodes CDR1 DFQATT and CDR2 SNEGSKA (reference sequence). The CDR3 covers 13 residues. The CDR3 reads CSDAREGPDTQYF. Here the CDR3 DNA reads TGCAGTGACGCCCGGGAGGGCCCCGATACGCAGTATTTT.

Only a few counts were recorded for this clonotype. The chain has TRBV20-1 and TRBJ1-5; TRBD1 aligns across 8 bases. Germline CDR1 and CDR2: DFQATT and SNEGSKA (reference sequence). The CDR3 runs 15 residues. Losses at the gene ends were 6 bases for V and 2 bases for J; bases not matched to a gene: 9. The CDR3 DNA reads TGCAGTGCCGGGGACAGGAGGGTTGGCAATCAGCCCCAGCATTTT. This encodes CSAGDRRVGNQPQHF.

The CDR3 region has the DNA TGTGCCAGCAGTCCGGACAGGACCTTGAAAGAGACCCAGTACTTC. Encoded protein: CASSPDRTLKETQYF. The chain recombines TRBV12-3 or TRBV12-4 with TRBJ2-5; 7 bases fit TRBD1. The CDR3 has 15 amino acids. J was trimmed by 3 bases and V by 5 bases; bases with no gene match: 9.